This passage covers 10 T cell receptor beta chains from one sample sequenced in a study of regulatory T cells in long-lasting Graves disease. Documented time point: persistent/refractory GD, antithyroid drugs over 5 years with positive TRAb. With RNA extracted from PBMCs as input, the TCR library was made. Building of the TCR beta libraries involved iRepertoire HTBI primers and Arm-PCR of CDR3 regions. TCRdb reanalysed the multiplex PCR reads using MiXCR and keeps one entry per CDR3 protein. The sample carries around 500,000 distinct CDR3 sequences, less than 25% recorded once. The input for sequencing was peripheral blood mononuclear cells (PBMCs), taken when the disease was refractory, from a patient treated with antithyroid drugs. Receptors originate from a female donor with Graves disease.

The J gene is TRBJ2-1, the V gene TRBV2; TRBD2 matches at 10 bases. The CDR3 contains 14 residues. Per the germline V gene, CDR1 is SNHLY and CDR2 is FYNNEI. Unmatched junction bases numbered 4, after V lost 8 bases and J lost 3 bases. The DNA of the CDR3 is TGTGCCAGCGGCGCTAGCGGGGGCTACAATGAGCAGTTCTTC. This translates into CASGASGGYNEQFF.

This clonotype was found a few times. This chain links TRBV9 with TRBJ2-3; D unclear. CDR3 length: 15 amino acids. CDR1 is SGDLS, CDR2 YYNGEE, per germline. The V gene lost 0 bases and the J gene lost 0 bases, with 8 bases spanning the gap. The CDR3 loop is CASSVGLVSTDTQYF. The CDR3, as DNA: TGTGCCAGCAGCGTAGGACTCGTTAGCACAGATACGCAGTATTTT. Complete variable domain (other parts from reference TRBV9 and TRBJ2-3): DSGVTQTPKHLITATGQRVTLRCSPRSGDLSVYWYQQSLDQGLQFLIQYYNGEERAKGNILERFSAQQFPDLHSELNLSSLELGDSALYFCASSVGLVSTDTQYFGPGTRLTVL.

This clonotype has just a few counts. The rearrangement uses TRBV29-1 and TRBJ1-1, with a tentative D call TRBD1 (5 bases). The V gene's germline CDR1 is SQVTM and CDR2 ANQGSEA. The V end was cut by 5 bases, the J end by 2 bases, with 12 bases between. This CDR3 is built from 13 residues. The CDR3 DNA reads TGCAGCGTTATGGCAGGGAGTAACACTGAAGCTTTCTTT. This sequence encodes CSVMAGSNTEAFF.

This rearrangement joins TRBV5-1 to TRBJ2-1, with D possibly being TRBD1 or TRBD2 (5 bases each). The germline gives CDR1 SGHRS, CDR2 YFSETQ. The CDR3 spans 16 residues. Trimming removed 0 bases from V and 10 bases from J, with 20 bases in between. The CDR3 DNA follows: TGCGCCAGCAGCTTGGCCGGGACCACCGCTATTCGGGAGCAGTTCTTC. It is translated as CASSLAGTTAIREQFF. Using reference TRBV5-1 and TRBJ2-1 for the parts outside the CDR3, the full variable domain is KAGVTQTPRYLIKTRGQQVTLSCSPISGHRSVSWYQQTPGQGLQFLFEYFSETQRNKGNFPGRFSGRQFSNSRSEMNVSTLELGDSALYLCASSLAGTTAIREQFFGPGTRLTVL.

This clonotype showed up many times. The chain recombines TRBV12-3 or TRBV12-4 with TRBJ2-2; a possible D gene is TRBD1 (6 bases). With 5 bases removed from V and 4 bases from J, the gap between germline ends came to 14 bases. CDR3 length: 15 amino acids. CDR3 loop: CASSPGRGGTGELFF. CDR3 coding DNA: TGTGCCAGCAGTCCGGGGAGAGGGGGCACCGGGGAGCTGTTTTTT.

This clonotype was seen repeatedly, ten times or more. The junction shows a germline mismatch at one end, possibly a read error. The chain joins TRBV7-7 to TRBJ1-1, with D possibly TRBD1 on 5 matching bases. The V gene's germline CDR1 is SSHAT and CDR2 FNYEAQ (reference sequence). This CDR3 spans 13 amino acids. This chain's CDR3 is CASSLGEGYEAFF. CDR3 DNA sequence: TGTGCTAGCAGCTTAGGGGAGGGGTATGAAGCTTTCTTT.

V gene TRBV7-9 combines with J gene TRBJ2-1; D is possibly TRBD2 (5 bases). V lost 4 bases to trimming and J lost 2 bases, with 15 bases between them. Germline lookup yields CDR1 SEHNR and CDR2 FQNEAQ (reference sequence). CDR3 length equals 16 residues. CDR3 in amino acids: CASSSQTTRPYNEQFF. CDR3 DNA: TGTGCCAGCAGCTCCCAAACCACTAGGCCCTACAATGAGCAGTTCTTC. The variable domain in full, completed from reference TRBV7-9 and TRBJ2-1, reads DTGVSQNPRHKITKRGQNVTFRCDPISEHNRLYWYRQTLGQGPEFLTYFQNEAQLEKSRLLSDRFSAERPKGSFSTLEIQRTEQGDSAMYLCASSSQTTRPYNEQFFGPGTRLTVL.

This clonotype was seen repeatedly, ten times or more. This chain connects TRBV6-1 to TRBJ1-2, with D maybe TRBD1 (6 bases). The germline gives CDR1 MNHNS, CDR2 SASEGT. CDR3 length: 14 residues. V was pared by 1 base and J by 3 bases, with 9 bases between. As DNA, the CDR3 is TGTGCCAGCAGTGAAGAGGGGGGTTACTATGGCTACACCTTC. Translated: CASSEEGGYYGYTF.

This clonotype was picked up a small number of times. The chain links TRBV7-9 to TRBJ2-7; D might be TRBD2 (6 bases). The CDR3 spans 15 residues. V was cut by 3 bases and J by 2 bases, with 14 bases left in between. Germline CDR1 SEHNR, CDR2 FQNEAQ (reference sequence). DNA for the CDR3: TGTGCCAGCAGCTTGGGAGGACTCGCTCCCTACGAGCAGTACTTC. Translated, it gives CASSLGGLAPYEQYF.

The chain is built from TRBV3-1 and TRBJ1-3; no clear D gene. The CDR3 is 15 amino acids. Trimming took 1 base from V and 4 from J, leaving 11 bases between them. Per the germline V gene, CDR1 is LGHDT and CDR2 is YNNKEL (reference sequence). The DNA of the CDR3 is TGTGCCAGCAGCCAAGTGCTTTCCTACGGAAACACCATATATTTT. It is translated as CASSQVLSYGNTIYF.